The clone carrying this T cell receptor beta chain was found many times. Using unique molecular identifiers, the investigators prepared the TCRbeta library. TCRdb fed the PCR reads into MiXCR, producing one record per CDR3 protein. The table has a few hundred thousand distinct CDR3 sequences, 9.5% to 13% seen once; the top ten hold 7% to 9.5%. This sample is drawn from a study of T-cell reconstitution after alpha-beta-depleted transplantation in children. The trim removed 1 base at V and 4 bases at J, leaving 7 bases unmatched. The CDR3 sequence is 16 residues long. Germline V lookup: CDR1 KGHDR, CDR2 SFDVKD.

The V and J genes are TRBV24-1 and TRBJ2-3, with 7 bases aligning to TRBD1. The sequenced sample was PBMCs, obtained before TCRalphabeta/CD19-depleted stem cell transplant. The clonotype was recovered from a boy in the first two years of life with acute myeloid leukemia, due to receive a stem cell transplant. The DNA for the CDR3 is TGTGCCACCAGTGATTTTAGTACTACAGGGGCAGATACGCAGTATTTT. Translating it yields CATSDFSTTGADTQYF.